This TCR beta chain was captured in a study of shared clonotypes between healthy human individuals. Here immunoSEQ multiplex PCR was the method, and the copy in TCRdb shows in-frame clones only, minus some. The sample shows some 500,000 clones, roughly 95% of them seen only once. Germline loops: CDR1 SEHNR, CDR2 FQNEAQ (reference sequence). This CDR3 region has 13 residues. Between the trimmed V and J ends, which lost 2 bases and 9 bases, there was a span of 13 bases. The specimen was naive CD4+ T cells sorted from blood. Subset defined: CD45RA+ positively selected. The clonotype was recovered from a woman in her twenties or thirties in good health. The gene calls are TRBV7-9 and TRBJ2-5; D remains unclear. The CDR3 region has the DNA TGTGCCAGCAGCTTAACCCCCGCCGAGGCCCAGTACTTC. Protein: CASSLTPAEAQYF.